The clone carrying this T cell receptor beta chain turned up a few times. The sample belongs to a study of beta chain features in type 1 diabetes. The entirety of the isolated RNA underwent reverse transcription, so expressed TCRB transcripts were sequenced. The data were produced by immunoSEQ multiplex PCR, yet TCRdb's version contains in-frame clones alone and is incomplete. The sample contains hundreds of thousands of clones, roughly 13% of which appear only once. The V gene lost 6 bases and the J gene lost 1 base, with 9 bases spanning the gap. This CDR3 has 13 residues. Germline loops: CDR1 MDHEN, CDR2 SYDVKM.

The rearrangement uses TRBV28 and TRBJ1-2, with D unclear. The sequenced sample consisted of naive CD4+ T cells from blood. This receptor was taken from a young man in good health. DNA of the CDR3: TGTGCCAGCAGGCCAGGTTTTAACTATGGCTACACCTTC. This codes for CASRPGFNYGYTF.